Below are 8 T cell receptor beta chains sequenced from a single sample in a study of T-cell memory formation after mild COVID-19. MiXCR was run by TCRdb on the 5' RACE reads, yielding one entry per CDR3 protein. The data hold roughly 310,000 distinct CDR3 sequences, with about 16% observed a single time. Sequencing input: PBMCs or a T cell subset sorted from them (not recorded which). The receptor source for this set is a young man who had mild COVID-19 (a few samples of this study predate the infection). Cell type and time point are not known.

The rearrangement links TRBV21-1 to TRBJ2-2; TRBD2 is the table's D call, not checked against the DNA. TRBV21-1 is tagged as a pseudogene. This CDR3 is 20 amino acids long. CDR3 nucleotides: TGTGCCAGCAGGCTCCCGGCTAGCGGGGGGGAAAGTGGGGACACCGGGGAGCTGTTTTTT. This codes for CASRLPASGGESGDTGELFF.

This clonotype was seen many times. J is TRBJ1-1 and V is TRBV6-2 or TRBV6-3; D is ambiguous. The germline V gene has CDR1 MNHEY and CDR2 SVGEGT. There are 11 residues in the CDR3. V lost 6 bases, J lost 3 bases, and 5 bases lay in between. CDR3 in DNA: TGTGCCAGCAGGATCTACACTGAAGCTTTCTTT. The encoded protein is CASRIYTEAFF.

The chain has TRBV7-2 and TRBJ1-2; no clear D. V lost 5 bases, J lost 8 bases, and 18 bases lay in between. Germline-derived CDR1 and CDR2 are SGHTA and FQGNSA. The CDR3 spans 14 residues. The CDR3 here is CASSGRPSNRGYTF. CDR3 DNA sequence: TGTGCCAGCAGCGGACGCCCGTCTAACCGCGGCTACACCTTC. Full variable domain (rest looked up from reference TRBV7-2 and TRBJ1-2): GAGVSQSPSNKVTEKGKDVELRCDPISGHTALYWYRQSLGQGLEFLIYFQGNSAPDKSGLPSDRFSAERTGGSVSTLTIQRTQQEDSAVYLCASSGRPSNRGYTFGSGTRLTVV.

V and J are TRBV3-1 and TRBJ2-3, with 8 positions matching TRBD2. CDR1 is LGHDT and CDR2 is YNNKEL in the germline V gene (reference sequence). The CDR3 length is 14 residues. Unmatched junction bases numbered 1, after V lost 1 base and J lost 4 bases. In DNA form, the CDR3 reads TGTGCCAGCAGCCAAGGGCGGGGGGCAGATACGCAGTATTTT. The encoded protein is CASSQGRGADTQYF.

The chain employs TRBV30 and TRBJ2-6; D is perhaps TRBD2 (5 bases). Trimming stripped 5 bases from V and 1 base from J, with 9 bases between. Germline CDR1 and CDR2: GTSNPN and SVGIG (reference sequence). CDR3 length: 14 residues. This CDR3 reads CAWDYASGANVLTF. The CDR3 DNA sequence: TGTGCCTGGGACTACGCTTCTGGGGCCAACGTCCTGACTTTC.

The chain is built from TRBV29-1 and TRBJ2-7; 8 bases fit TRBD1. Germline lookup yields CDR1 SQVTM and CDR2 ANQGSEA. This CDR3 contains 12 residues. Unmatched junction bases numbered 4, after V lost 5 bases and J lost 4 bases. In DNA form, the CDR3 reads TGCAGCGTTAGAGGGGACAGGTACGAGCAGTACTTC. It codes for CSVRGDRYEQYF.

The chain couples TRBV12-3 or TRBV12-4 to TRBJ2-5, with D possibly being TRBD1 (6 bases). The CDR3 extends over 14 amino acids. The germline V and J ends were trimmed by 6 bases and 2 bases, with 13 bases remaining between them. The DNA for the CDR3 is TGTGCCAGCAGAACGGGACATGGGCAAGAGACCCAGTACTTC. This encodes CASRTGHGQETQYF.

This chain uses TRBV28 with TRBJ1-2; D gene unclear. This CDR3 region has 14 residues. The V gene's germline CDR1 is MDHEN and CDR2 SYDVKM. Deletions cut 5 bases from V and 4 bases from J, with 14 bases between. CDR3 protein: CASSRASVAYGYTF. CDR3 nucleotide sequence: TGTGCCAGCAGTAGGGCCTCGGTGGCCTATGGCTACACCTTC.